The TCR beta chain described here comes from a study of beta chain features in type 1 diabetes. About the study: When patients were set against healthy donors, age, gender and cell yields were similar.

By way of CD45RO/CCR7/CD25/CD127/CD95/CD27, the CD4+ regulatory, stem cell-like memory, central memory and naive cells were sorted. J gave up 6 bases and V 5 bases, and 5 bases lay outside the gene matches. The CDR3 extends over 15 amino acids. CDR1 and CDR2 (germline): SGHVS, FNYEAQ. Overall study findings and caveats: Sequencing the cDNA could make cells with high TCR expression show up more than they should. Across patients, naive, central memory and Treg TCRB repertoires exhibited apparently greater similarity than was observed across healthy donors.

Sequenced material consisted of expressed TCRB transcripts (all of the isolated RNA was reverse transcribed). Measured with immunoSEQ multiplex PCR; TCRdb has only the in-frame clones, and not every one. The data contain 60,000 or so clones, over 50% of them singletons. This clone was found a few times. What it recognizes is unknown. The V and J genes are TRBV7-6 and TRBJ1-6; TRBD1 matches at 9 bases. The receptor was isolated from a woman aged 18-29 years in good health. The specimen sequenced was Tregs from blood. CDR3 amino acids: CASSKGTGSNSPLHF. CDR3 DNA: TGTGCCAGCAGCAAGGGGACAGGGAGTAATTCACCCCTCCACTTT.